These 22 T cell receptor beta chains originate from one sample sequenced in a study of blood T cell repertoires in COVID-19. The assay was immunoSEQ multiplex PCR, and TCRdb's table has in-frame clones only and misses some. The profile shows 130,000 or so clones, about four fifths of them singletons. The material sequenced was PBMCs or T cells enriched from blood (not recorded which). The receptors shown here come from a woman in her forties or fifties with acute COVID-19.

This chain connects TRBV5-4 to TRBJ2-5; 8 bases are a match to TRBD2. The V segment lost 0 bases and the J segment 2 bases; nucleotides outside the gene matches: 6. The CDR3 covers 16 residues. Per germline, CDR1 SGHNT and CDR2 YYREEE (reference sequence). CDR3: CASSLAGGLGQETQYF. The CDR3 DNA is TGTGCCAGCAGCTTGGCCGGGGGACTAGGACAAGAGACCCAGTACTTC.

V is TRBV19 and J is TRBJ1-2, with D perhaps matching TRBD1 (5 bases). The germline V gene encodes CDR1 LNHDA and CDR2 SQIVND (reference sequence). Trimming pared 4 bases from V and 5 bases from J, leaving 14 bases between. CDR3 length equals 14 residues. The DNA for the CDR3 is TGTGCCAGTAGTACCTGGAAAGGGGTTTATGGCTACACCTTC. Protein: CASSTWKGVYGYTF.

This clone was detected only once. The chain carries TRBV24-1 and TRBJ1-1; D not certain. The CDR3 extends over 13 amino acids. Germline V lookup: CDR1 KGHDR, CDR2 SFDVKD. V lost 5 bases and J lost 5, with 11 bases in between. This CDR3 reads CATSAQVDTEAFF. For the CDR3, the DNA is TGTGCCACCAGTGCGCAGGTTGATACTGAAGCTTTCTTT.

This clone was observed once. For the CDR3, the DNA is TGTGCCAGTCGGGGGACAGGGGACACCGGGGAGCTGTTTTTT. Protein product: CASRGTGDTGELFF. The chain links TRBV5-4 to TRBJ2-2; 10 bases agree with TRBD1. Germline assignment: CDR1 SGHNT and CDR2 YYREEE (reference sequence). With 8 bases clipped from V and 3 bases from J, the junction kept 4 bases outside the gene matches. The CDR3 consists of 14 residues. Variable domain in full (rest from reference TRBV5-4 and TRBJ2-2): ETGVTQSPTHLIKTRGQQVTLRCSSQSGHNTVSWYQQALGQGPQFIFQYYREEENGRGNFPPRFSGLQFPNYSSELNVNALELDDSALYLCASRGTGDTGELFFGEGSRLTVL.

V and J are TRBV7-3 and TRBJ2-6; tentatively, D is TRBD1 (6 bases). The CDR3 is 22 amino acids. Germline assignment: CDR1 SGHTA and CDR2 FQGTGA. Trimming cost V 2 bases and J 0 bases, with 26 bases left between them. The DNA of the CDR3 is TGTGCCAGCAGCTTAGTTCAGGGGAGTGTCTGGGTCTCCAGCTCTGGGGCCAACGTCCTGACTTTC. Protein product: CASSLVQGSVWVSSSGANVLTF.

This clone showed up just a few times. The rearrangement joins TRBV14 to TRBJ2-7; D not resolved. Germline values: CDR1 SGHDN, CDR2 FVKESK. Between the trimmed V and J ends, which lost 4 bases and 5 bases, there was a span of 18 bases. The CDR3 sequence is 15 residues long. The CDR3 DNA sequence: TGTGCCAGCAGCCTTAATCGGGTCCCATCCCACGAGCAGTACTTC. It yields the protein CASSLNRVPSHEQYF. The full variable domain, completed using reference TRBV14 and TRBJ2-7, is EAGVTQFPSHSVIEKGQTVTLRCDPISGHDNLYWYRRVMGKEIKFLLHFVKESKQDESGMPNNRFLAERTGGTYSTLKVQPAELEDSGVYFCASSLNRVPSHEQYFGPGTRLTVT.

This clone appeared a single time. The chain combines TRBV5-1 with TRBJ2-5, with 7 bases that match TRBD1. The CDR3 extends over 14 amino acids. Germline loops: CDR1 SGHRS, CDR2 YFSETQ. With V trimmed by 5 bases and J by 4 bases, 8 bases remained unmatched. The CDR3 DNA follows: TGCGCCAGCAGACCTCAGGGGGTTGGAGAGACCCAGTACTTC. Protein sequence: CASRPQGVGETQYF.

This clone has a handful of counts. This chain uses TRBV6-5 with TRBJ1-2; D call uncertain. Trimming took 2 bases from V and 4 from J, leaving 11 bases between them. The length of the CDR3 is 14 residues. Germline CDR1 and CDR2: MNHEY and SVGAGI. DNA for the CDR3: TGTGCCAGCAGTTACCCCGGGTCTCCCTATGGCTACACCTTC. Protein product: CASSYPGSPYGYTF.

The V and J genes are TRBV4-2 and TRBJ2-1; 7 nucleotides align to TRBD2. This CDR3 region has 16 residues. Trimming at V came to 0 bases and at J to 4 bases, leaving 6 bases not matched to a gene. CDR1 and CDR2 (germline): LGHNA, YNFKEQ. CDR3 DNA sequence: TGTGCCAGCAGCCAAGATTGGGGAGCGGGGTACAATGAGCAGTTCTTC. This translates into CASSQDWGAGYNEQFF.

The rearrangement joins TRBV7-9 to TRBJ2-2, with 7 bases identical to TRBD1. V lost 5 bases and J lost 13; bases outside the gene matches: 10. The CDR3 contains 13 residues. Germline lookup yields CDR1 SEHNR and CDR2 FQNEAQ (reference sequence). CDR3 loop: CASSKGTDRVLFF. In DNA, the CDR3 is TGTGCCAGCAGCAAAGGGACAGACCGAGTGCTGTTTTTT.

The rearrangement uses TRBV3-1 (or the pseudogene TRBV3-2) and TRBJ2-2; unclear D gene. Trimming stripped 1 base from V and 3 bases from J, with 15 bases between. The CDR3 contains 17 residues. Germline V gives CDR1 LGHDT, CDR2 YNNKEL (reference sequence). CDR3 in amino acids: CASSQVPPNVYTGELFF. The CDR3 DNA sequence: TGTGCCAGCAGCCAAGTCCCCCCCAATGTTTACACCGGGGAGCTGTTTTTT.

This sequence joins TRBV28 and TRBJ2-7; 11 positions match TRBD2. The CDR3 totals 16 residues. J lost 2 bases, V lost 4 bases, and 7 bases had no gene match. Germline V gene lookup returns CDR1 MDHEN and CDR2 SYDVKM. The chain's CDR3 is CASSSPGLAGAYEQYF. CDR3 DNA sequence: TGTGCCAGCAGTTCTCCCGGACTAGCGGGCGCCTACGAGCAGTACTTC.

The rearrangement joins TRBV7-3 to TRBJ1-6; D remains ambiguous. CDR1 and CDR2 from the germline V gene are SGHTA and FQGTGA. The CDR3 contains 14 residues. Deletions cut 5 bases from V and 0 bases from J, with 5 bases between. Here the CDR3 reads CASSMSSYNSPLHF. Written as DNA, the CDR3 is TGTGCCAGCAGCATGAGCTCCTATAATTCACCCCTCCACTTT.

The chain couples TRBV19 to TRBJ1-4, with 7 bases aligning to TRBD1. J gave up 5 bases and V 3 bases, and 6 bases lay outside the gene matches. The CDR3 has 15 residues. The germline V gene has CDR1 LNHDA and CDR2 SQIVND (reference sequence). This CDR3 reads CASSIRDRSNEKLFF. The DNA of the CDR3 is TGTGCCAGTAGTATTCGGGACAGATCAAATGAAAAACTGTTTTTT.

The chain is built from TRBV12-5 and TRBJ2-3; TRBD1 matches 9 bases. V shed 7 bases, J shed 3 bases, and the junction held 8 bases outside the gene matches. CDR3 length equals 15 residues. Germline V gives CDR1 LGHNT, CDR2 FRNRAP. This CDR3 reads CASAAGTGITDTQYF. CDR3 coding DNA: TGTGCTAGTGCAGCCGGGACAGGGATAACAGATACGCAGTATTTT.

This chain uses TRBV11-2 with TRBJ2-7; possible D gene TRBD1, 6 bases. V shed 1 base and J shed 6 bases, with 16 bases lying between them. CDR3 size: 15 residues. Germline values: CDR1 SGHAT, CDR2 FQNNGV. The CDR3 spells CASSLVGGPRGEQYF. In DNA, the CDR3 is TGTGCCAGCAGCTTAGTTGGGGGCCCCCGGGGCGAGCAGTACTTC.

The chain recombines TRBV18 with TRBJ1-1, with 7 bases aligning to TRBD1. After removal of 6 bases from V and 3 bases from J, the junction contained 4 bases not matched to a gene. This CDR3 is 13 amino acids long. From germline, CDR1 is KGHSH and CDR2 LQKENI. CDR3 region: CASSSGTDTEAFF. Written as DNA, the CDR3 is TGTGCCAGCTCGTCCGGGACAGACACTGAAGCTTTCTTT. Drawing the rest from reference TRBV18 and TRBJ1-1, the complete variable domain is NAGVMQNPRHLVRRRGQEARLRCSPMKGHSHVYWYRQLPEEGLKFMVYLQKENIIDESGMPKERFSAEFPKEGPSILRIQQVVRGDSAAYFCASSSGTDTEAFFGQGTRLTVV.

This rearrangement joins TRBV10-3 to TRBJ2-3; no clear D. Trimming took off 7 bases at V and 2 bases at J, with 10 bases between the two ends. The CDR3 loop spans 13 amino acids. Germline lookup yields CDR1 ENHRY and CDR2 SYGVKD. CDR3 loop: CAINPATTDTQYF. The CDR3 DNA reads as TGTGCCATCAACCCAGCGACCACAGATACGCAGTATTTT.

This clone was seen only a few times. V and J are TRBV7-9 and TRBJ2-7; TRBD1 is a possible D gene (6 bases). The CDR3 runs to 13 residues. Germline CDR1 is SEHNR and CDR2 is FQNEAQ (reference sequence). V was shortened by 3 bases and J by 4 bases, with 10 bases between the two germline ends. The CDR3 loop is CASSFGQGYEQYF. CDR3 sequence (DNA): TGTGCCAGCAGCTTTGGTCAGGGGTACGAGCAGTACTTC.

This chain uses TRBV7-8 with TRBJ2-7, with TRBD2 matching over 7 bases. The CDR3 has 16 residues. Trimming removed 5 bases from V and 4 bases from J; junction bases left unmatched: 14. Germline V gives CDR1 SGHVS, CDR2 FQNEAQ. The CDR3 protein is CASSPPRAGALYEQYF. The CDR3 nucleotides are TGTGCCAGCAGCCCCCCCCGGGCGGGAGCGTTGTACGAGCAGTACTTC.

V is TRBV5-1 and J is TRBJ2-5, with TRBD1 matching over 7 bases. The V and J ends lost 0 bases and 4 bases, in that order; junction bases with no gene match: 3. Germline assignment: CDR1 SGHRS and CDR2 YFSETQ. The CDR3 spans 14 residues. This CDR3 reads CASSLGGGAETQYF. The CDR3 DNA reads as TGCGCCAGCAGCTTGGGAGGGGGCGCAGAGACCCAGTACTTC.

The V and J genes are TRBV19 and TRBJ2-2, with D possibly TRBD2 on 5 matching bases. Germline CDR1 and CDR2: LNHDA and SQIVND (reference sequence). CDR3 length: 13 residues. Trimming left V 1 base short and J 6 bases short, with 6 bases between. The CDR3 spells CASSIVAPGELFF. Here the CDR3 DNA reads TGTGCCAGTAGTATAGTAGCGCCCGGGGAGCTGTTTTTT.